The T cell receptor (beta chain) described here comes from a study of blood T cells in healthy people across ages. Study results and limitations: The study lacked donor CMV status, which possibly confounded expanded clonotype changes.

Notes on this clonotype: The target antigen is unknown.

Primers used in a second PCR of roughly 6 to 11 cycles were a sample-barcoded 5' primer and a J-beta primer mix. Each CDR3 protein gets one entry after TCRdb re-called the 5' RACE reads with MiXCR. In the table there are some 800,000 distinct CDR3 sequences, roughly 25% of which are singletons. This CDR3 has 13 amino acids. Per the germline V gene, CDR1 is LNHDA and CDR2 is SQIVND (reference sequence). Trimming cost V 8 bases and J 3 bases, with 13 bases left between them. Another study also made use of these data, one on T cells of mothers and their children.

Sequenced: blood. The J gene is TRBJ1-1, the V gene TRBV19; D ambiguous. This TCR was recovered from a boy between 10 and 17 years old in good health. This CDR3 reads CASPFSLDTEAFF. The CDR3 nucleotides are TGTGCCAGTCCTTTCAGCCTCGACACTGAAGCTTTCTTT.